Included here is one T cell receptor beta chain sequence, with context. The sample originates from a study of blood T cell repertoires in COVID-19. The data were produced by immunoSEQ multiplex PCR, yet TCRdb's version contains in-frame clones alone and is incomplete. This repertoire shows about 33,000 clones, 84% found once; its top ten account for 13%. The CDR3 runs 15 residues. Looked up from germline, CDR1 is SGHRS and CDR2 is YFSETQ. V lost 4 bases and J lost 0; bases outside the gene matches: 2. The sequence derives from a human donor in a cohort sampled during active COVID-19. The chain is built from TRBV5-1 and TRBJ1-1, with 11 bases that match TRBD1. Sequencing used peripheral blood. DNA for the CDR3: TGCGCCAGCAGCGGACAGGGGGCGTTGAACACTGAAGCTTTCTTT. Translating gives CASSGQGALNTEAFF.